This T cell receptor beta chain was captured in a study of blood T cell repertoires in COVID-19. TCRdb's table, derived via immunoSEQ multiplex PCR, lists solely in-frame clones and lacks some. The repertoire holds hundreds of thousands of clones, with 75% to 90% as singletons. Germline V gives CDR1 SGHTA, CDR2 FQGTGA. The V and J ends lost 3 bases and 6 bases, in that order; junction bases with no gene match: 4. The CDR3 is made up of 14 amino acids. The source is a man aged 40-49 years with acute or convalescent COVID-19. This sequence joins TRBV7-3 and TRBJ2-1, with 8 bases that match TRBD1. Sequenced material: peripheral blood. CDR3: CASSLRQGFNEQFF. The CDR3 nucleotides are TGTGCCAGCAGCTTGAGACAGGGGTTCAATGAGCAGTTCTTC. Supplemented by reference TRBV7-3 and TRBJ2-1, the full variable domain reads GAGVSQTPSNKVTEKGKYVELRCDPISGHTALYWYRQSLGQGPEFLIYFQGTGAADDSGLPNDRFFAVRPEGSVSTLKIQRTERGDSAVYLCASSLRQGFNEQFFGPGTRLTVL.